This TCR beta chain stems from a study of cytomegalovirus exposure and HLA in healthy donors. General study findings and limits: Per published reports, the classifier diagnosed cytomegalovirus status with high specificity and sensitivity.

This CDR3 has 15 residues. Germline CDR1 is MNHNS and CDR2 is SASEGT. J was trimmed by 6 bases and V by 7 bases; bases with no gene match: 10. Concerning this clone itself: Its antigen is undetermined.

Using immunoSEQ multiplex PCR, the repertoire was profiled, and TCRdb retains in-frame clones only, with some absent. This table has 200,000 to 300,000 clones, less than 95% appearing once. Sequencing was done on a sample of PBMCs. The sequence was obtained from a woman in her 30s in good health and CMV-seronegative. The chain employs TRBV6-1 and TRBJ1-5; 9 positions agree with TRBD1. The CDR3 sequence: CASTIGQGSIQPQHF. CDR3 DNA sequence: TGTGCCAGCACCATAGGACAGGGGTCAATTCAGCCCCAGCATTTT.